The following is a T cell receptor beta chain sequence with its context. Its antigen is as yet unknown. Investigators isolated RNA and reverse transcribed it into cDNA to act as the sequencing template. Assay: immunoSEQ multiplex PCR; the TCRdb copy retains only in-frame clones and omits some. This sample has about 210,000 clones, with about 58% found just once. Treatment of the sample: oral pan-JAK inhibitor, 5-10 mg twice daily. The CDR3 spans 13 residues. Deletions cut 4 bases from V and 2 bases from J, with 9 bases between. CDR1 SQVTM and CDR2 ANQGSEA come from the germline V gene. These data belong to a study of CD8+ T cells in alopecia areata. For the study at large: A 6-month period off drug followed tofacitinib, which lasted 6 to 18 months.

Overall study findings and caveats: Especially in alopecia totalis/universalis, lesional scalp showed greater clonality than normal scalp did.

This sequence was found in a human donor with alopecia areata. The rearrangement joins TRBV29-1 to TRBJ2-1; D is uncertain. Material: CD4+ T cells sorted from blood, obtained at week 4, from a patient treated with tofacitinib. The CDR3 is CSVVGLTYNEQFF. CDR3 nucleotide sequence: TGCAGCGTTGTGGGGTTGACCTACAATGAGCAGTTCTTC.